The present TCR beta chain was sequenced within a study of blood T cell repertoires in COVID-19. For the study at large: From T cells, B-cell-depleted T cells, or PBMCs came the material, which was cDNA or gDNA.

V lost 3 bases to trimming and J lost 1 base, with 7 bases between them. The CDR3 is made up of 13 amino acids. Those enrolled, adults aged roughly 18 to 95 years, came from 25 or so US areas. This clone was recorded a few times. As originally analysed: Amplified reference gene primers provided the basis for estimating nucleated cell counts. Measured with immunoSEQ multiplex PCR; TCRdb has only the in-frame clones, and not every one. The V and J calls and clone size are taken from that table; D and trimming were inferred from the DNA. The table shows about 300,000 clones, with approximately 90% occurring only once.

This clonotype was sampled from a woman aged 25 to 39 who had recovered from COVID-19. The sample was PBMCs or T cells enriched from blood (not recorded which). The V call is TRBV12-3 or TRBV12-4, the J call TRBJ2-7, with no clear D. Here the CDR3 DNA reads TGTGCCAGCAGTTTTGCGGCTTCCTACGAGCAGTACTTC. This gives the protein CASSFAASYEQYF.